These 7 T cell receptor beta chains were all obtained from the same sample, sequenced in a study of blood T cell repertoires in COVID-19. The table came from immunoSEQ multiplex PCR; TCRdb's copy has only in-frame clones and leaves some out. The sample includes hundreds of thousands of clones, over 75% of them seen just once. Material: PBMCs or T cells enriched from blood (not recorded which). The receptors shown here come from a man aged 35 to 55 in a cohort exposed to, infected with or recovered from COVID-19 (not recorded which).

The V call is TRBV6-5, the J call TRBJ2-7, with TRBD2 matching 7 bases. The length of the CDR3 is 13 residues. Per the germline V gene, CDR1 is MNHEY and CDR2 is SVGAGI. V dropped 5 bases and J dropped 1; count of bases not matched to a gene: 2. In nucleotides, the CDR3 is TGTGCCAGCAGTCGAGCGGGATCCTACGAGCAGTACTTC. As protein: CASSRAGSYEQYF.

This chain connects TRBV30 to TRBJ1-5, with 7 nucleotides matching TRBD1. Looked up from germline, CDR1 is GTSNPN and CDR2 is SVGIG (reference sequence). V dropped 1 base and J dropped 9; count of bases not matched to a gene: 6. The CDR3 is 13 residues long. CDR3 DNA sequence: TGTGCCTGGAGTGAACAGGGGTTTCGGCCCCAGCATTTT. Translation gives CAWSEQGFRPQHF.

The V call is TRBV27, the J call TRBJ2-3, with TRBD1 matching over 8 bases. Unmatched junction bases numbered 3, after V lost 3 bases and J lost 4 bases. This CDR3 comprises 14 residues. Germline V CDR1 and CDR2: MNHEY, SMNVEV (reference sequence). The CDR3 region has the DNA TGTGCCAGCAGTTTCAGGGGGCGTGCAGATACGCAGTATTTT. Protein sequence: CASSFRGRADTQYF.

The J gene is TRBJ2-7, the V gene TRBV5-1; D is possibly TRBD2 (5 bases). This CDR3 has 13 amino acids. CDR1 and CDR2 from the germline V gene are SGHRS and YFSETQ. V was shortened by 0 bases and J by 4 bases, with 8 bases between the two germline ends. The CDR3 is CASSLETMYEQYF. The CDR3 DNA sequence: TGCGCCAGCAGCTTGGAGACTATGTACGAGCAGTACTTC.

The V and J genes are TRBV30 and TRBJ2-2, with TRBD2 matching over 8 bases. The germline V gene encodes CDR1 GTSNPN and CDR2 SVGIG (reference sequence). The CDR3 runs to 14 residues. With V trimmed by 4 bases and J by 6 bases, 7 bases remained unmatched. CDR3 protein: CAWTGTRASGELFF. Here the CDR3 DNA reads TGTGCCTGGACCGGGACTAGAGCCTCCGGGGAGCTGTTTTTT.

This clone was picked up one time. This chain uses TRBV5-1 with TRBJ2-1; D possibly corresponds to TRBD2 (6 bases). CDR3 length: 14 residues. Looked up from germline, CDR1 is SGHRS and CDR2 is YFSETQ. Trimming left V 0 bases short and J 5 bases short, with 9 bases between. Here the CDR3 DNA reads TGCGCCAGCAGCTTGGGACTAGGGAACAATGAGCAGTTCTTC. It codes for CASSLGLGNNEQFF.

The V call is TRBV11-2, the J call TRBJ1-4; a possible D gene is TRBD1 (5 bases). This CDR3 region has 17 residues. CDR1 SGHAT and CDR2 FQNNGV come from the germline V gene. V was pared by 3 bases and J by 8 bases, with 22 bases between. In DNA, the CDR3 is TGTGCCAGCAGCTTTCTGGGGCCGAAAGAGAATGACGAAAAACTGTTTTTT. Its translation is CASSFLGPKENDEKLFF. The entire variable domain, with the rest obtained from reference TRBV11-2 and TRBJ1-4, is as follows: EAGVAQSPRYKIIEKRQSVAFWCNPISGHATLYWYQQILGQGPKLLIQFQNNGVVDDSQLPKDRFSAERLKGVDSTLKIQPAKLEDSAVYLCASSFLGPKENDEKLFFGSGTQLSVL.